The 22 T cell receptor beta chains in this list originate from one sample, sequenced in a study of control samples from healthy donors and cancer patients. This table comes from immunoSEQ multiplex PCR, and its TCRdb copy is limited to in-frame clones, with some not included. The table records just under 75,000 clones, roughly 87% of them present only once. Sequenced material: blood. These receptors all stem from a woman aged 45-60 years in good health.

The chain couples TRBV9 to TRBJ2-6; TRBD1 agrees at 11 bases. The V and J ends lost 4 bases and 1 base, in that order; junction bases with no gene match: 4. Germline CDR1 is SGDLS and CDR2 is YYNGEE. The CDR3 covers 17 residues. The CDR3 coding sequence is TGTGCCAGCAGCCACGGACAGGGGGCGTCTGGGGCCAACGTCCTGACTTTC. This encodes CASSHGQGASGANVLTF.

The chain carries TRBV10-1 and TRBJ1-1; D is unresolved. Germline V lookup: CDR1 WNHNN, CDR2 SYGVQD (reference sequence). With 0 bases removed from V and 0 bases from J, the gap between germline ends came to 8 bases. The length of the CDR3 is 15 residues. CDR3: CASSESRVLNTEAFF. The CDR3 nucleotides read TGCGCCAGCAGTGAGTCGAGGGTTCTGAACACTGAAGCTTTCTTT.

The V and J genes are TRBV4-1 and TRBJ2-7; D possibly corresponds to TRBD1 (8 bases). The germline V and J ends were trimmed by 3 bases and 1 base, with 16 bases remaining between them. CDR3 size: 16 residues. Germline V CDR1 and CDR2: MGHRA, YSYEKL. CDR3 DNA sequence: TGCGCCAGCAGCCAGCGAACAGGGGGGGGTTCCTACGAGCAGTACTTC. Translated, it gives CASSQRTGGGSYEQYF.

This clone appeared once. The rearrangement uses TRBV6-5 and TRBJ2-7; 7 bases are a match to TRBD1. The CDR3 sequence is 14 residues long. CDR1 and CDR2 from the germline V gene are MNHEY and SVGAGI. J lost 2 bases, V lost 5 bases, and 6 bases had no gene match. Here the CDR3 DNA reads TGTGCCAGCAGTCAGACAGGGAGAGCCTACGAGCAGTACTTC. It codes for CASSQTGRAYEQYF.

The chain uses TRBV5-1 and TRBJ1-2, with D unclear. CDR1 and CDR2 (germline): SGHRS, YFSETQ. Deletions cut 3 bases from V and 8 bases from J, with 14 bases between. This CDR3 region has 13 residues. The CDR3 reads CASSSDPVFGYTF. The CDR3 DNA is TGCGCCAGCAGCTCGGATCCGGTGTTCGGCTACACCTTC.

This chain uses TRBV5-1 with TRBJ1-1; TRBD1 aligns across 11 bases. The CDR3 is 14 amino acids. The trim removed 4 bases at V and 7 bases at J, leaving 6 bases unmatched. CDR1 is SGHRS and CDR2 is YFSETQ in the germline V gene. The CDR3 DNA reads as TGCGCCAGCAGCCCAGGACAGGGGGCAAGTGAAGCTTTCTTT. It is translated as CASSPGQGASEAFF.

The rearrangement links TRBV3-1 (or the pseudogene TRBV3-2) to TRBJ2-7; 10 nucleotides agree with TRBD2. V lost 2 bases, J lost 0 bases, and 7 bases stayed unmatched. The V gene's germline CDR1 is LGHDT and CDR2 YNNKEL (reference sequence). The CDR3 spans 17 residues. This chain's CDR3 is CASSQQLLAGTSYEQYF. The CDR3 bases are TGTGCCAGCAGCCAACAACTACTAGCGGGGACCTCCTACGAGCAGTACTTC.

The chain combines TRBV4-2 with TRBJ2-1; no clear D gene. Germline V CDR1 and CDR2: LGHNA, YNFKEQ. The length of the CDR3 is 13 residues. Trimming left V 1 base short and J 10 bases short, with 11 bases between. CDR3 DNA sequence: TGTGCCAGCAGCCAAGTTAGTGAGCCCGAGCAGTTCTTC. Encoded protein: CASSQVSEPEQFF.

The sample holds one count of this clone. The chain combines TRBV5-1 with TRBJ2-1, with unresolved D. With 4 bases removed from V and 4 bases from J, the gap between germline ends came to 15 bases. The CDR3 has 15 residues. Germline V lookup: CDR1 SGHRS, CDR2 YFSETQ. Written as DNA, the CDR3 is TGCGCCAGCAGCCGACTGACTCCTCTTTACAATGAGCAGTTCTTC. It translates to CASSRLTPLYNEQFF.

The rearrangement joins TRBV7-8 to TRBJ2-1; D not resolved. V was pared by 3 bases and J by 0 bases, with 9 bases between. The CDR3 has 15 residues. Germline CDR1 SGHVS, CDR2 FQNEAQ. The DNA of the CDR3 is TGTGCCAGCAGCTTGCGGTGGAACTCCTACAATGAGCAGTTCTTC. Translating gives CASSLRWNSYNEQFF.

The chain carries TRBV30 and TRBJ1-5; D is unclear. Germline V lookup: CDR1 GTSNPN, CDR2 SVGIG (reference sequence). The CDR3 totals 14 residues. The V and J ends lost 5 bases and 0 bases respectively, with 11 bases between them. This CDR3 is CAWGRDYSNQPQHF. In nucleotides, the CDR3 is TGTGCCTGGGGACGGGATTATAGCAATCAGCCCCAGCATTTT.

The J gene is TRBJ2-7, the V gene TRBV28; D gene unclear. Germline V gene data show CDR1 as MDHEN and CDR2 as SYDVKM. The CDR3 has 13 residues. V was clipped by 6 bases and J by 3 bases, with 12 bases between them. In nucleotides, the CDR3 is TGTGCCAGCAGCCCGGGTTCCCACTACGAGCAGTACTTC. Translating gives CASSPGSHYEQYF.

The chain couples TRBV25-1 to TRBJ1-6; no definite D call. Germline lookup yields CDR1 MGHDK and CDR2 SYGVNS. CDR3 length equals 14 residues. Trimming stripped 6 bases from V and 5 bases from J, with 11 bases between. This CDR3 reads CASRGAGDNSPLHF. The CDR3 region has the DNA TGTGCCAGCAGGGGAGCCGGGGATAATTCACCCCTCCACTTT.

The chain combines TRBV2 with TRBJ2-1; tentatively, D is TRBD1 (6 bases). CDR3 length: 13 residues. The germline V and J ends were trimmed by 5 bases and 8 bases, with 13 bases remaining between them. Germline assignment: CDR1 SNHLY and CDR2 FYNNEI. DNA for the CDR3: TGTGCCAGCAGTCTAACAGGGCTTGATGAGCAGTTCTTC. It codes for CASSLTGLDEQFF.

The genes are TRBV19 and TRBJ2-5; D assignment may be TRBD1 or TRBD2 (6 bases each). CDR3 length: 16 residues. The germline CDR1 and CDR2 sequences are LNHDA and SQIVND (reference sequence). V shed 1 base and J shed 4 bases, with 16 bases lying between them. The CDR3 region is CASSIGRGAARETQYF. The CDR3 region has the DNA TGTGCCAGTAGTATAGGAAGGGGGGCGGCCCGAGAGACCCAGTACTTC.

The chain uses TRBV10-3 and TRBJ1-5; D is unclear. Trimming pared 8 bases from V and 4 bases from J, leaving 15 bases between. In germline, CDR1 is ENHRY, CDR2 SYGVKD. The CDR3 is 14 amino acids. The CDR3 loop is CAIGKERENQPQHF. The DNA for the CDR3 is TGTGCCATCGGAAAGGAGAGGGAGAATCAGCCCCAGCATTTT.

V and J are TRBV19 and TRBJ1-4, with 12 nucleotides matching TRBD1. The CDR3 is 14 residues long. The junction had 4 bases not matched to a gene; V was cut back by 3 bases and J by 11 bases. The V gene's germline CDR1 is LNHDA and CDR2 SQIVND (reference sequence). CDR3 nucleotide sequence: TGTGCCAGTAGTATTGGGACAGGGGGCGCGAAACTGTTTTTT. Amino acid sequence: CASSIGTGGAKLFF.

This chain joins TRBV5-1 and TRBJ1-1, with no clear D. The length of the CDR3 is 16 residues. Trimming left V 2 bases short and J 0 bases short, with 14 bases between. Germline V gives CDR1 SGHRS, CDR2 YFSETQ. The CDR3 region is CASSLFGATMNTEAFF. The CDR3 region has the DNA TGCGCCAGCAGCTTATTCGGTGCGACTATGAACACTGAAGCTTTCTTT.

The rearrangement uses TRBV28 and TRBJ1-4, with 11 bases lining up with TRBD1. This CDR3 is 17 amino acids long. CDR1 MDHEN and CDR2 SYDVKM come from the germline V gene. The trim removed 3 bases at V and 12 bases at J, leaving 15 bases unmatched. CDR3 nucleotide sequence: TGTGCCAGCAGTTTCTCAAATCCCGGGACAGGGGGGGGACAACTGTTTTTT. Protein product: CASSFSNPGTGGGQLFF. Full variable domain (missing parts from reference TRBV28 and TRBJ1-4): DVKVTQSSRYLVKRTGEKVFLECVQDMDHENMFWYRQDPGLGLRLIYFSYDVKMKEKGDIPEGYSVSREKKERFSLILESASTNQTSMYLCASSFSNPGTGGGQLFFGSGTQLSVL.

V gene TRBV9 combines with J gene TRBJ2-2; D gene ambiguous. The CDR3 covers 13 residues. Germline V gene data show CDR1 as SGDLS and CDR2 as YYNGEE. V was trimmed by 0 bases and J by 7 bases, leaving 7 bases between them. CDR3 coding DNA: TGTGCCAGCAGCGTAGTTGCGTACGGGGAGCTGTTTTTT. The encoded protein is CASSVVAYGELFF.

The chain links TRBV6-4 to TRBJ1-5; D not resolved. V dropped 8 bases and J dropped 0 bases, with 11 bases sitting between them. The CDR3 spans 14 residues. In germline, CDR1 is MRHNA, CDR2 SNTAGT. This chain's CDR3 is CASPKVFSNQPQHF. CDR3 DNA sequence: TGTGCCAGCCCCAAAGTGTTTAGCAATCAGCCCCAGCATTTT.

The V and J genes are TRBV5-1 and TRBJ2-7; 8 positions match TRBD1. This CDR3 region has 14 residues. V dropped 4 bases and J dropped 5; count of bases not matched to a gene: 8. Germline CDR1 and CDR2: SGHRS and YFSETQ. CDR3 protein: CASSRAGTGDEQYF. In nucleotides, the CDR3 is TGCGCCAGCAGCAGGGCCGGGACAGGCGACGAGCAGTACTTC.